The 24 T cell receptor beta chains in this list originate from one sample, sequenced in a study of blood T cells in healthy people across ages. A sample-barcoded 5' primer and a J-beta primer mix were used in a second PCR of roughly 7 to 12 cycles. TCRdb used MiXCR to reprocess the 5' RACE reads, holding one entry per CDR3 protein. This sample carries hundreds of thousands of distinct CDR3 sequences, 25% to 30% of them seen once, and the ten largest clones take 15% to 20%. The sample taken for sequencing was blood. These receptors all come from a woman at least 80 years old in good health.

The chain joins TRBV6-2 or TRBV6-3 to TRBJ2-2; the match to TRBD2 covers 7 bases. With 4 bases clipped from V and 6 bases from J, the junction kept 17 bases outside the gene matches. The CDR3 is 18 amino acids. The germline gives CDR1 MNHEY, CDR2 SVGEGT. This CDR3 is CASSSTVLGRAVPGELFF. The CDR3 nucleotides are TGTGCCAGCAGTTCCACCGTCCTGGGGAGGGCAGTTCCCGGGGAGCTGTTTTTT.

V is TRBV29-1 and J is TRBJ1-1, with a possible D match to TRBD1 (5 bases). Germline loops: CDR1 SQVTM, CDR2 ANQGSEA. Trimming shortened V by 7 bases and J by 0 bases, and 15 bases separated the two germline ends. This CDR3 spans 14 amino acids. CDR3 loop: CSGSKGDLNTEAFF. In nucleotides, the CDR3 is TGCAGCGGTTCTAAAGGGGACCTGAACACTGAAGCTTTCTTT. The full variable domain, its missing parts supplied by reference TRBV29-1 and TRBJ1-1, is SAVISQKPSRDICQRGTSLTIQCQVDSQVTMMFWYRQQPGQSLTLIATANQGSEATYESGFVIDKFPISRPNLTFSTLTVSNMSPEDSSIYLCSGSKGDLNTEAFFGQGTRLTVV.

CDR3 loop: CASSVAEVEYEQYF. CDR3 nucleotide sequence: TGTGCCAGCAGCGTAGCTGAGGTAGAGTACGAGCAGTACTTC. The chain recombines TRBV9 with TRBJ2-5, with D uncertain. The DNA end is more similar to TRBJ2-7, so the J call may be wrong. The CDR3 consists of 14 residues. Germline CDR1 and CDR2: SGDLS and YYNGEE.

The rearrangement uses TRBV29-1 and TRBJ2-1; D gene uncertain. Germline V lookup: CDR1 SQVTM, CDR2 ANQGSEA. This CDR3 spans 10 amino acids. Trimming took off 5 bases at V and 12 bases at J, with 11 bases between the two ends. The CDR3 coding sequence is TGCAGCGTTCACGTGGCGGCGCAGTTCTTC. It encodes CSVHVAAQFF.

The chain links TRBV12-3 or TRBV12-4 to TRBJ2-3; D is possibly TRBD2 (6 bases). V was cut by 6 bases and J by 11 bases, with 21 bases left in between. The CDR3 totals 14 residues. In nucleotides, the CDR3 is TGTGCCAGCAGCCCGGGAGTGCTAGCAGATGTGCAGTATTTT. It specifies CASSPGVLADVQYF.

This clonotype showed up just a few times. The rearrangement links TRBV18 to TRBJ1-2; D is unresolved. This CDR3 region has 14 residues. Trimming cost V 3 bases and J 4 bases, with 12 bases left between them. The germline V gene has CDR1 KGHSH and CDR2 LQKENI. CDR3 sequence reads: CASSPKEGPYGYTF. CDR3 nucleotides: TGTGCCAGCTCACCTAAGGAGGGCCCCTATGGCTACACCTTC.

This clonotype was seen repeatedly, ten times or more. V is TRBV27 and J is TRBJ1-2; D gene ambiguous. The CDR3 contains 13 residues. The germline V gene has CDR1 MNHEY and CDR2 SMNVEV (reference sequence). V gave up 5 bases and J gave up 0 bases, with 7 bases separating them. The CDR3, as DNA: TGTGCCAGCAGTCCACTAGCTAACTATGGCTACACCTTC. Translated, it gives CASSPLANYGYTF.

In its sample, this clonotype was seen once. The chain links TRBV5-1 to TRBJ2-5; TRBD2 aligns across 12 bases. This CDR3 has 15 amino acids. CDR1 SGHRS and CDR2 YFSETQ come from the germline V gene. V gave up 4 bases and J gave up 4 bases; unmatched junction bases: 5. As DNA, the CDR3 is TGCGCCAGCAGCGGACTAGCGGGACTCGGAGAGACCCAGTACTTC. Translating it yields CASSGLAGLGETQYF.

This clonotype was found many times. The gene calls are TRBV9 and TRBJ2-3; D is perhaps TRBD1 or TRBD2 (5 bases each). Trimming took off 4 bases at V and 2 bases at J, with 14 bases between the two ends. Germline lookup yields CDR1 SGDLS and CDR2 YYNGEE. The CDR3 has 15 residues. DNA for the CDR3: TGTGCCAGCAGCAGAGGGGACCGACCCACAGATACGCAGTATTTT. This gives the protein CASSRGDRPTDTQYF.

The V and J genes are TRBV7-2 and TRBJ1-1; 7 bases are shared with TRBD1. The CDR3 is 17 residues long. The germline gives CDR1 SGHTA, CDR2 FQGNSA. V lost 5 bases, J lost 1 base, and 13 bases stayed unmatched. CDR3 in amino acids: CASSPQGGTVSNTEAFF. CDR3 nucleotides: TGTGCCAGCAGCCCTCAGGGGGGGACGGTATCGAACACTGAAGCTTTCTTT.

The chain is built from TRBV29-1 and TRBJ1-6; 7 bases match TRBD1. V lost 6 bases, J lost 5 bases, and 4 bases stayed unmatched. The V gene's germline CDR1 is SQVTM and CDR2 ANQGSEA. The CDR3 loop spans 13 amino acids. The chain's CDR3 is CSVQGTDNSPLHF. The DNA of the CDR3 is TGCAGCGTCCAAGGGACAGATAATTCACCCCTCCACTTT.

This chain connects TRBV5-1 to TRBJ2-3, with D perhaps assigned TRBD1 or TRBD2 (5 bases each). Germline-derived CDR1 and CDR2 are SGHRS and YFSETQ. V shed 1 base and J shed 1 base, with 10 bases lying between them. This CDR3 is 15 amino acids long. This chain's CDR3 is CASSLPGPGTDTQYF. The CDR3 bases are TGCGCCAGCAGCTTGCCGGGGCCCGGCACAGATACGCAGTATTTT.

In the case of this clonotype: Just one base apart from a much larger clone, this may be a read error. The gene calls are TRBV7-6 and TRBJ2-5; D is unclear. This CDR3 spans 14 amino acids. The germline CDR1 and CDR2 sequences are SGHVS and FNYEAQ. CDR3 residues: CASSLGAYQGTQYF. The DNA for the CDR3 is TGTGCCAGCAGCTTAGGCGCGTACCAAGGGACCCAGTACTTC.

The chain employs TRBV28 and TRBJ1-2; D gene unclear. This CDR3 contains 12 residues. Germline CDR1 reads MDHEN; CDR2 reads SYDVKM. V dropped 5 bases and J dropped 4 bases, with 8 bases sitting between them. CDR3 sequence reads: CASSTSRYGYTF. The DNA of the CDR3 is TGTGCCAGCAGTACATCGCGCTATGGCTACACCTTC.

The chain joins TRBV5-4 to TRBJ2-4, with D maybe TRBD1 (5 bases). The germline V gene has CDR1 SGHNT and CDR2 YYREEE (reference sequence). Trimming stripped 4 bases from V and 0 bases from J, with 14 bases between. This CDR3 spans 16 amino acids. CDR3 loop: CASSPDRVLAKNIQYF. CDR3 DNA: TGTGCCAGCAGCCCCGACAGAGTCCTAGCCAAAAACATTCAGTACTTC. Full variable domain (missing parts from reference TRBV5-4 and TRBJ2-4): ETGVTQSPTHLIKTRGQQVTLRCSSQSGHNTVSWYQQALGQGPQFIFQYYREEENGRGNFPPRFSGLQFPNYSSELNVNALELDDSALYLCASSPDRVLAKNIQYFGAGTRLSVL.

The table lists this clonotype with a few counts. The chain uses TRBV28 and TRBJ2-4, with D uncertain. The CDR3 totals 16 residues. V lost 5 bases, J lost 0 bases, and 14 bases lay in between. The germline CDR1 and CDR2 sequences are MDHEN and SYDVKM. CDR3 region: CASSPDGLLAKNIQYF. Here the CDR3 DNA reads TGTGCCAGCAGTCCCGACGGATTATTAGCCAAAAACATTCAGTACTTC.

This clonotype came up a few times. J is TRBJ1-1 and V is TRBV6-6; no firm D call. Trimming pared 8 bases from V and 4 bases from J, leaving 8 bases between. The CDR3 loop spans 11 amino acids. The germline CDR1 and CDR2 sequences are MNHNY and SVGAGI (reference sequence). The CDR3 spells CASQRGTEAFF. CDR3 coding DNA: TGTGCCAGCCAACGGGGCACTGAAGCTTTCTTT.

This clonotype was detected ten times or more. J is TRBJ2-5 and V is TRBV6-5; no reliable D call. This CDR3 contains 12 residues. The V gene lost 5 bases and the J gene lost 4 bases, with 8 bases spanning the gap. Germline V CDR1 and CDR2: MNHEY, SVGAGI. CDR3 in amino acids: CASSKGLETQYF. In DNA, the CDR3 is TGTGCCAGCAGTAAGGGATTAGAGACCCAGTACTTC.

This clonotype was counted only a few times. The chain employs TRBV24-1 and TRBJ2-1, with D perhaps given as TRBD1 or TRBD2 (5 bases each). Germline V gene data show CDR1 as KGHDR and CDR2 as SFDVKD. CDR3 length: 12 amino acids. Deletions cut 1 base from V and 9 bases from J, with 6 bases between. Here the CDR3 DNA reads TGTGCCACCAGTGATTTTGGGGGTGAGCAGTTCTTC. Protein: CATSDFGGEQFF.

The rearrangement links TRBV20-1 to TRBJ1-1, with D tentatively TRBD1 (5 bases). The CDR3 covers 14 residues. The germline gives CDR1 DFQATT, CDR2 SNEGSKA (reference sequence). V gave up 6 bases and J gave up 2 bases, with 16 bases separating them. The DNA of the CDR3 is TGCAGTGCCAATCTACCGGGGCGTAACACTGAAGCTTTCTTT. This encodes CSANLPGRNTEAFF.

This clonotype was seen only a few times. The CDR3 ends on some other residue instead of the conserved phenylalanine or tryptophan, so this is likely a read error. The chain recombines TRBV6-2 or TRBV6-3 with TRBJ2-3; 8 nucleotides align to TRBD2. This CDR3 is built from 15 residues. Germline loops: CDR1 MNHEY, CDR2 SVGEGT. Written as DNA, the CDR3 is TGTACCAGCAGCCAAGGACTAGCTTTCACAGATACGCAGTATTTG. Protein: CTSSQGLAFTDTQYL.

Details on this clonotype: This may be a read error: a much more frequent sequence differs by one nucleotide. This chain uses TRBV4-3 with TRBJ2-4; D gene uncertain. V dropped 2 bases and J dropped 3 bases, with 8 bases sitting between them. The CDR3 loop spans 14 amino acids. Germline lookup yields CDR1 LGHNA and CDR2 YSLEER. The CDR3 sequence: CASSQLRVKNIQYF. For the CDR3, the DNA is TGCGCCAGCAGCCAACTGAGAGTCAAAAACATTCAGTACTTC.

This clonotype was found many times. The rearrangement uses TRBV5-8 and TRBJ1-4; 10 positions agree with TRBD1. Germline V lookup: CDR1 SGHTS, CDR2 YDEGEE. CDR3 length: 14 residues. With 3 bases clipped from V and 8 bases from J, the junction kept 4 bases outside the gene matches. CDR3 loop: CASSSGQGGEKLFF. The DNA for the CDR3 is TGTGCCAGCAGCTCCGGACAGGGGGGCGAAAAACTGTTTTTT.

The chain is built from TRBV7-9 and TRBJ1-1, with 7 positions matching TRBD1. J was trimmed by 0 bases and V by 5 bases; bases with no gene match: 6. Germline CDR1 and CDR2: SEHNR and FQNEAQ (reference sequence). This CDR3 has 15 residues. CDR3 amino acids: CASSAPGQMNTEAFF. The CDR3 DNA sequence: TGTGCCAGCAGCGCCCCGGGACAGATGAACACTGAAGCTTTCTTT. Based on the CDR3 plus reference TRBV7-9 and TRBJ1-1, the full variable domain is DTGVSQNPRHKITKRGQNVTFRCDPISEHNRLYWYRQTLGQGPEFLTYFQNEAQLEKSRLLSDRFSAERPKGSFSTLEIQRTEQGDSAMYLCASSAPGQMNTEAFFGQGTRLTVV.